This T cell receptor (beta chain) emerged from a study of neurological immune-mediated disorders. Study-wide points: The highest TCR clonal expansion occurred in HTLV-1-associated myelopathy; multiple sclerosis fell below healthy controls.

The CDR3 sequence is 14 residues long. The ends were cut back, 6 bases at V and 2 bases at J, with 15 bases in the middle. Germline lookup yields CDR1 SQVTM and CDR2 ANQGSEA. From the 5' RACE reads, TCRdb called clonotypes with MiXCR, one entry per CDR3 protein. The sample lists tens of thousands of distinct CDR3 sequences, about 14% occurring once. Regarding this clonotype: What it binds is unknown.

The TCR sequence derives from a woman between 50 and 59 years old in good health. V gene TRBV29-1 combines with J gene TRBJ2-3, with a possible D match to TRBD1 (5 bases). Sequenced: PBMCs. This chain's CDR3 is CSVSRIGDTDTQYF. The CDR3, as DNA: TGCAGCGTGAGTCGAATAGGGGACACAGATACGCAGTATTTT.